The entry that follows covers one TCR beta chain sequence. The CDR3 sequence is 12 residues long. Germline-derived CDR1 and CDR2 are SGHAT and FQNNGV. Trimming left V 2 bases short and J 3 bases short, with 5 bases between. This specimen belongs to a study of blood T cell repertoires in COVID-19. Authors' analysis steps: Amplification of reference gene primers was used by the study to estimate nucleated cell counts. This table comes from immunoSEQ multiplex PCR, and its TCRdb copy is limited to in-frame clones, with some not included. V and J calls and clone size come straight from that table; D and trimming were deduced from the DNA. The sample has 40,000 to 60,000 clones, more than 85% seen once.

Specimen: peripheral blood. This chain joins TRBV11-2 and TRBJ2-7; D is ambiguous. The sequence derives from a man aged 35-49 years with active COVID-19. The CDR3 sequence: CASSLSGYEQYF. The CDR3 DNA sequence: TGTGCCAGCAGCTTATCCGGCTACGAGCAGTACTTC. Based on the CDR3 plus reference TRBV11-2 and TRBJ2-7, the full variable domain is EAGVAQSPRYKIIEKRQSVAFWCNPISGHATLYWYQQILGQGPKLLIQFQNNGVVDDSQLPKDRFSAERLKGVDSTLKIQPAKLEDSAVYLCASSLSGYEQYFGPGTRLTVT.